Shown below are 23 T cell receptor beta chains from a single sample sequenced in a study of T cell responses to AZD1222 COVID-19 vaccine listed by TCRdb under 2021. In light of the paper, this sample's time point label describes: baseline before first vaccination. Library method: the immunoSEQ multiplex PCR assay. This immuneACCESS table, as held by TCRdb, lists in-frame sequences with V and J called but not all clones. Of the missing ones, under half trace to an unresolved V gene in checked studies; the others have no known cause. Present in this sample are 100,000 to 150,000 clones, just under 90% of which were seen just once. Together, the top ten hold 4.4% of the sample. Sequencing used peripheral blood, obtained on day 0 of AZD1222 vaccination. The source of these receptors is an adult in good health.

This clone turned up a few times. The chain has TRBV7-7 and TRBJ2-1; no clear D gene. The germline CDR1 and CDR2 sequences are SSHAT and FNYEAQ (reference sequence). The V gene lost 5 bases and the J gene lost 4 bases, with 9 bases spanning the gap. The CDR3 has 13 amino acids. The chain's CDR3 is CASSPNKYNEQFF. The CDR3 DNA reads TGTGCCAGCAGCCCGAACAAGTACAATGAGCAGTTCTTC.

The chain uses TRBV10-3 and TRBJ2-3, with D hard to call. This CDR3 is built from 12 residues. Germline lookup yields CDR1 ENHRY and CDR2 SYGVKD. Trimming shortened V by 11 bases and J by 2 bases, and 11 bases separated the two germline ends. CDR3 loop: CALGANTDTQYF. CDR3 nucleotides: TGTGCCCTTGGAGCCAACACAGATACGCAGTATTTT.

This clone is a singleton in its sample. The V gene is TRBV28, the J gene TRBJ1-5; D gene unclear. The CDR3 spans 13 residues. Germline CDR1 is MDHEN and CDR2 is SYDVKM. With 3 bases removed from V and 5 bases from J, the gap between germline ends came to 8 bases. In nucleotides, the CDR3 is TGTGCCAGCAGTTTTAGGAGGCATCAGCCCCAGCATTTT. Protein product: CASSFRRHQPQHF. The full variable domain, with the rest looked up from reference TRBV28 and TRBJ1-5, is DVKVTQSSRYLVKRTGEKVFLECVQDMDHENMFWYRQDPGLGLRLIYFSYDVKMKEKGDIPEGYSVSREKKERFSLILESASTNQTSMYLCASSFRRHQPQHFGDGTRLSIL.

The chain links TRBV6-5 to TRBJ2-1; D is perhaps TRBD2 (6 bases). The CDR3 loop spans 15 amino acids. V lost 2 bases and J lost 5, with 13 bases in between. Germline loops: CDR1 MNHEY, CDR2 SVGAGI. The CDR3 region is CASSYVRAGNNEQFF. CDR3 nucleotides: TGTGCCAGCAGTTACGTCCGAGCGGGCAACAATGAGCAGTTCTTC.

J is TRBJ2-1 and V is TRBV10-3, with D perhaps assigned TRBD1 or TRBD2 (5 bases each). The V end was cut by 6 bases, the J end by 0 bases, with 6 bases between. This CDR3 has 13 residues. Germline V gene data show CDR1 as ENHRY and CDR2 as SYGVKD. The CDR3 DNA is TGTGCCATCAGGGGGGACTCCTACAATGAGCAGTTCTTC. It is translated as CAIRGDSYNEQFF.

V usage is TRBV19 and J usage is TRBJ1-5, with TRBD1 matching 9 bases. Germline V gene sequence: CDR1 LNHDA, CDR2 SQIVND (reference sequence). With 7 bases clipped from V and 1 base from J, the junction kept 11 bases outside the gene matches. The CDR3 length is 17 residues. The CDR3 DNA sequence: TGTGCCAGTACCGCCGGGACAGGGAGGGGAAGCAATCAGCCCCAGCATTTT. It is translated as CASTAGTGRGSNQPQHF.

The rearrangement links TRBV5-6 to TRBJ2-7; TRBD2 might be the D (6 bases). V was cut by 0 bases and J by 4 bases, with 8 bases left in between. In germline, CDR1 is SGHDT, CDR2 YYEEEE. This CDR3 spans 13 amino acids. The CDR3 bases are TGTGCCAGCAGCTTGGGGGAGGCTTACGAGCAGTACTTC. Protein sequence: CASSLGEAYEQYF.

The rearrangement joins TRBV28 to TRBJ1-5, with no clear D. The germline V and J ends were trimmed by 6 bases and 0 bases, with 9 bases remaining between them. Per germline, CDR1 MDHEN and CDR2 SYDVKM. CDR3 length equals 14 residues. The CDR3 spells CASRPGTSNQPQHF. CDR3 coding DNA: TGTGCCAGCAGGCCGGGAACTAGCAATCAGCCCCAGCATTTT.

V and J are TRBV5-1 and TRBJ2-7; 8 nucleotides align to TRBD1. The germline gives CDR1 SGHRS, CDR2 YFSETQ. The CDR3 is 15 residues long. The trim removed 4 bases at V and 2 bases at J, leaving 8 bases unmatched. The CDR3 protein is CASSPGQGEAYEQYF. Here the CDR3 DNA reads TGCGCCAGCAGCCCAGGACAGGGCGAGGCCTACGAGCAGTACTTC. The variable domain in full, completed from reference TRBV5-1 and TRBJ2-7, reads KAGVTQTPRYLIKTRGQQVTLSCSPISGHRSVSWYQQTPGQGLQFLFEYFSETQRNKGNFPGRFSGRQFSNSRSEMNVSTLELGDSALYLCASSPGQGEAYEQYFGPGTRLTVT.

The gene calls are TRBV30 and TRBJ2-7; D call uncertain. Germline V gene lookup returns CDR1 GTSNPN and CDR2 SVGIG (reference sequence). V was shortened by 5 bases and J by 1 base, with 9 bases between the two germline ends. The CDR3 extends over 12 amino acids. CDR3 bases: TGTGCCTGGGTTAGTCTGTCCTACGAGCAGTACTTC. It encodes CAWVSLSYEQYF. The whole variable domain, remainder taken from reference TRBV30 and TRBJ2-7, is SQTIHQWPATLVQPVGSPLSLECTVEGTSNPNLYWYRQAAGRGLQLLFYSVGIGQISSEVPQNLSASRPQDRQFILSSKKLLLSDSGFYLCAWVSLSYEQYFGPGTRLTVT.

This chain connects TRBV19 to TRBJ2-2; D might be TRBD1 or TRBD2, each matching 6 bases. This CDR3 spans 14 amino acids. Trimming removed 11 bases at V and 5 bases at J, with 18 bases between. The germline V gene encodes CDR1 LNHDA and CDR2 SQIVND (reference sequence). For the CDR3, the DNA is TGTGCCGGGGCTAGGGGGGCGGATACCGGGGAGCTGTTTTTT. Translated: CAGARGADTGELFF.

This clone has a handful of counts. In DNA, the CDR3 is TGCGCCAGCAGCTTGCCCAAAGGACAGGATTCTTCCTATGGCTACACCTTC. Translated: CASSLPKGQDSSYGYTF. J is TRBJ1-2 and V is TRBV5-1, with 7 bases aligning to TRBD1. The CDR3 is 17 residues long. The V and J ends lost 1 base and 4 bases, in that order; junction bases with no gene match: 13. Germline assignment: CDR1 SGHRS and CDR2 YFSETQ. The full variable domain, with the rest looked up from reference TRBV5-1 and TRBJ1-2, is KAGVTQTPRYLIKTRGQQVTLSCSPISGHRSVSWYQQTPGQGLQFLFEYFSETQRNKGNFPGRFSGRQFSNSRSEMNVSTLELGDSALYLCASSLPKGQDSSYGYTFGSGTRLTVV.

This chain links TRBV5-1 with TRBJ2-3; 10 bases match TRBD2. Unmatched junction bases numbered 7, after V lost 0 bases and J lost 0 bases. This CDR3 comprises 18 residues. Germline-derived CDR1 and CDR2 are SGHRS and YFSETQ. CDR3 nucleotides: TGCGCCAGCAGCTTGGCCAGGACTAGCGGACCTAGCACAGATACGCAGTATTTT. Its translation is CASSLARTSGPSTDTQYF.

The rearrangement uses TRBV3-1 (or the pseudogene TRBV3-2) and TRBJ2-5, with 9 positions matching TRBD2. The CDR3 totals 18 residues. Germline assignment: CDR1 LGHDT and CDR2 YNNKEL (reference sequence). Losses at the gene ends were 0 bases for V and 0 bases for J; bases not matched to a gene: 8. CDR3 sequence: CASSQDQWASGDQETQYF. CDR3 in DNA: TGTGCCAGCAGCCAAGATCAATGGGCTAGCGGGGACCAAGAGACCCAGTACTTC.

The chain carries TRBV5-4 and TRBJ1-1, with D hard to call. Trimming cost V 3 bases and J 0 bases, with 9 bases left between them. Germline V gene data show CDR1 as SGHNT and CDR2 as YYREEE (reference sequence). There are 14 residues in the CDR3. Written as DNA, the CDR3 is TGTGCCAGCAGCTCCTATAATTTGAACACTGAAGCTTTCTTT. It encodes CASSSYNLNTEAFF.

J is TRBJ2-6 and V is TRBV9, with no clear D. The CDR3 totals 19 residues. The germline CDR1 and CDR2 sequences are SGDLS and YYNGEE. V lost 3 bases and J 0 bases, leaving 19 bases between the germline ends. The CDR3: CASSAKDPSRISGANVLTF. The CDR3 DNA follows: TGTGCCAGCAGCGCCAAGGACCCCTCAAGGATCTCTGGGGCCAACGTCCTGACTTTC. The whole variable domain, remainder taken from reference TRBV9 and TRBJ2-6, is DSGVTQTPKHLITATGQRVTLRCSPRSGDLSVYWYQQSLDQGLQFLIQYYNGEERAKGNILERFSAQQFPDLHSELNLSSLELGDSALYFCASSAKDPSRISGANVLTFGAGSRLTVL.

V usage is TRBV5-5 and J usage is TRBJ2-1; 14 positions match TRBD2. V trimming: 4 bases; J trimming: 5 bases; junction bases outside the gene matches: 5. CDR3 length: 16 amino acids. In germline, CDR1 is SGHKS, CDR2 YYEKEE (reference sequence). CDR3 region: CASSPTSGRDHNEQFF. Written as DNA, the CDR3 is TGTGCCAGCAGCCCGACTAGCGGGAGGGATCACAATGAGCAGTTCTTC.

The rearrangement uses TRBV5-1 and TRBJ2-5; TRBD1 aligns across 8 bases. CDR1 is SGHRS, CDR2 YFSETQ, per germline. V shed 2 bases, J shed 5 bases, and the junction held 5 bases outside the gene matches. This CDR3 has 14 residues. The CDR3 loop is CASSFQGAEETQYF. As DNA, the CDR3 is TGCGCCAGCAGCTTCCAGGGGGCGGAGGAGACCCAGTACTTC.

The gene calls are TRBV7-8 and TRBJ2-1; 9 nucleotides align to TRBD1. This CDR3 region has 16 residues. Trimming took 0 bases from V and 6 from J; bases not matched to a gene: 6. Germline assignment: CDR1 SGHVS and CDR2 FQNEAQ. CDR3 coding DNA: TGTGCCAGCAGCTTAGCCGGGACAGGGTTACGCAATGAGCAGTTCTTC. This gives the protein CASSLAGTGLRNEQFF.

This CDR3 is CASSQEAGGPDEQFF. CDR3 nucleotide sequence: TGTGCCAGCAGCCAAGAGGCGGGGGGGCCGGATGAGCAGTTCTTC. The chain employs TRBV3-1 (or the pseudogene TRBV3-2) and TRBJ2-1, with TRBD2 matching 9 bases. The V and J ends lost 0 bases and 8 bases, in that order; junction bases with no gene match: 5. The germline V gene encodes CDR1 LGHDT and CDR2 YNNKEL (reference sequence). CDR3 length: 15 amino acids.

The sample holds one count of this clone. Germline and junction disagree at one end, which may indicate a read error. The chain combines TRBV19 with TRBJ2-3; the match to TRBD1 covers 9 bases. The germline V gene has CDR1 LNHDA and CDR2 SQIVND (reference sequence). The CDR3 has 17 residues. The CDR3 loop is CASSIDLWTGATHTQYF. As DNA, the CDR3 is TGTGCCAGTAGTATAGATCTTTGGACAGGGGCCACACATACGCAGTATTTT. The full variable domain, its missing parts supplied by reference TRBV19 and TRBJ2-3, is DGGITQSPKYLFRKEGQNVTLSCEQNLNHDAMYWYRQDPGQGLRLIYYSQIVNDFQKGDIAEGYSVSREKKESFPLTVTSAQKNPTAFYLCASSIDLWTGATHTQYFGPGTRLTVL.

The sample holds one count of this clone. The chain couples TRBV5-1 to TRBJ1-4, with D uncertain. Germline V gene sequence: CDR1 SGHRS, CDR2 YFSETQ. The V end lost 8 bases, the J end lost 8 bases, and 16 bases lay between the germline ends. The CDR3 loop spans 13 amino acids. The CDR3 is CASRVGSGEKLFF. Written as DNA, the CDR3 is TGCGCCAGTAGAGTAGGGTCCGGGGAAAAACTGTTTTTT.

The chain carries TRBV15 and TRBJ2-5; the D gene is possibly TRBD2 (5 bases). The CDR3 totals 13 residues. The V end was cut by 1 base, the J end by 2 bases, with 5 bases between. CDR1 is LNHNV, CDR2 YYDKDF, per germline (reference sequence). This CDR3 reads CATSRAGQETQYF. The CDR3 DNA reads TGTGCCACCAGCAGAGCGGGGCAAGAGACCCAGTACTTC.